This is a list of T cell receptor beta chains from one sample in a study of OX40 agonist ivuxolimab in advanced cancers. The data were produced by immunoSEQ multiplex PCR, yet TCRdb's version contains in-frame clones alone and is incomplete. The repertoire consists of about 24,000 clones, with 77% occurring once and the leading ten covering around 18%. Here the sequenced sample was CD4+ or CD8+ T cells sorted from blood, taken in a trial of the OX40 agonist ivuxolimab. These receptors originate from an adult with an advanced solid tumor such as melanoma, head and neck, liver or kidney cancer. Both conserved end residues are part of each CDR3. The D gene is left open where the match is weak. Clone size, where shown, is once, few, many, or a class for clones that have expanded.

j_gene: TRBJ2-5
d_gene: -
abundance: -
v_gene: TRBV6-1
CDR3aa: CASSEGTVVLETQYF
CDR3nt: TGTGCCAGCAGTGAAGGGACAGTTGTATTGGAGACCCAGTACTTC

j_gene: TRBJ1-1
d_gene: -
abundance: -
v_gene: TRBV10-1
CDR3aa: CASSEARPEGLYTEAFF
CDR3nt: TGCGCCAGCAGTGAGGCCCGCCCCGAAGGCCTCTACACTGAAGCTTTCTTT

j_gene: TRBJ2-3
d_gene: TRBD2
abundance: -
v_gene: TRBV5-1
CDR3aa: CASSLAAGGGTDTQYF
CDR3nt: TGCGCCAGCAGCTTGGCCGCGGGAGGTGGCACAGATACGCAGTATTTT

j_gene: TRBJ1-1
d_gene: -
abundance: once
v_gene: TRBV5-5
CDR3aa: CASSWGGDTEAFF
CDR3nt: TGTGCCAGCAGCTGGGGTGGCGACACTGAAGCTTTCTTT

j_gene: TRBJ2-7
d_gene: -
abundance: few
v_gene: TRBV27
CDR3aa: CASSLGSLGVGEQYF
CDR3nt: TGTGCCAGCAGTTTAGGTTCCCTTGGAGTTGGCGAGCAGTACTTC

j_gene: TRBJ2-7
d_gene: TRBD1
abundance: -
v_gene: TRBV19
CDR3aa: CASSTNPGQHSYEQYF
CDR3nt: TGTGCCAGTAGTACCAATCCGGGACAGCACTCCTACGAGCAGTACTTC

j_gene: TRBJ1-4
d_gene: -
abundance: -
v_gene: TRBV19
CDR3aa: CASTVSSEKLFF
CDR3nt: TGTGCCAGTACGGTCTCATCCGAAAAACTGTTTTTT

j_gene: TRBJ1-4
d_gene: -
abundance: -
v_gene: TRBV29-1
CDR3aa: CSVGDGGSIEKLFF
CDR3nt: TGCAGCGTGGGAGACGGGGGCTCCATAGAAAAACTGTTTTTT

j_gene: TRBJ2-7
d_gene: -
abundance: -
v_gene: TRBV7-2
CDR3aa: CASSTRGGLRGQSYEQYF
CDR3nt: TGTGCCAGCAGCACTAGGGGAGGATTGAGGGGACAGTCCTACGAGCAGTACTTC

j_gene: TRBJ2-2
d_gene: -
abundance: once
v_gene: TRBV6-6
CDR3aa: CASIWGDTGELFF
CDR3nt: TGTGCCAGCATCTGGGGGGACACCGGGGAGCTGTTTTTT

j_gene: TRBJ1-5
d_gene: -
abundance: -
v_gene: TRBV30
CDR3aa: CAWSVGGDQPQHF
CDR3nt: TGTGCCTGGAGTGTAGGGGGGGATCAGCCCCAGCATTTT

j_gene: TRBJ2-7
d_gene: -
abundance: -
v_gene: TRBV19
CDR3aa: CASSPAAGEQYF
CDR3nt: TGTGCCAGTAGCCCCGCCGCGGGTGAGCAGTACTTC

j_gene: TRBJ2-2
d_gene: -
abundance: -
v_gene: TRBV6-1
CDR3aa: CAAGKEEVGELFF
CDR3nt: TGTGCCGCAGGAAAGGAGGAGGTCGGGGAGCTGTTTTTT

j_gene: TRBJ2-1
d_gene: TRBD2
abundance: few
v_gene: TRBV7-6
CDR3aa: CASSLAGSSQQFF
CDR3nt: TGTGCCAGCAGTCTAGCGGGGTCCTCTCAGCAGTTCTTC

j_gene: TRBJ1-6
d_gene: TRBD1
abundance: -
v_gene: TRBV5-6
CDR3aa: CASSPDRGNYNSPLHF
CDR3nt: TGTGCCAGCAGCCCAGACAGGGGGAACTATAATTCACCCCTCCACTTT

j_gene: TRBJ2-2
d_gene: -
abundance: few
v_gene: TRBV19
CDR3aa: CASSIGGQGTGELFF
CDR3nt: TGTGCCAGTAGTATAGGGGGTCAGGGCACCGGGGAGCTGTTTTTT

j_gene: TRBJ2-2
d_gene: -
abundance: -
v_gene: TRBV2
CDR3aa: CASSRGGGGLTGELFF
CDR3nt: TGTGCCAGCAGTAGGGGTGGAGGGGGATTAACCGGGGAGCTGTTTTTT

j_gene: TRBJ1-1
d_gene: -
abundance: -
v_gene: TRBV10-3
CDR3aa: CASSYGRWGNTEAFF
CDR3nt: TGTGCCAGCAGTTACGGGCGGTGGGGGAACACTGAAGCTTTCTTT

j_gene: TRBJ1-6
d_gene: -
abundance: -
v_gene: TRBV30
CDR3aa: CAWTDLSYNSPLHF
CDR3nt: TGTGCCTGGACGGACTTGTCCTATAATTCACCCCTCCACTTT

j_gene: TRBJ2-2
d_gene: -
abundance: -
v_gene: TRBV11-3
CDR3aa: CASSLATGTTGELFF
CDR3nt: TGTGCCAGCAGCTTAGCGACGGGGACAACCGGGGAGCTGTTTTTT

j_gene: TRBJ1-2
d_gene: -
abundance: once
v_gene: TRBV4-2
CDR3aa: CASSLHLSPGLDYGYTF
CDR3nt: TGTGCCAGCAGCCTACACCTTAGTCCGGGGCTTGACTATGGCTACACCTTC

j_gene: TRBJ1-4
d_gene: -
abundance: -
v_gene: TRBV5-4
CDR3aa: CASSLKIATNEKLFF
CDR3nt: TGTGCCAGCAGCTTGAAGATTGCAACTAATGAAAAACTGTTTTTT

j_gene: TRBJ2-5
d_gene: -
abundance: -
v_gene: TRBV19
CDR3aa: CASSVNPGRGETQYF
CDR3nt: TGTGCCAGTAGTGTTAATCCTGGTCGCGGAGAGACCCAGTACTTC

j_gene: TRBJ2-3
d_gene: TRBD1
abundance: -
v_gene: TRBV7-2
CDR3aa: CASSPGQGYTDTQYF
CDR3nt: TGTGCCAGCAGCCCCGGACAGGGTTACACAGATACGCAGTATTTT

j_gene: TRBJ2-5
d_gene: -
abundance: few
v_gene: TRBV21-1
CDR3aa: CASIRSGDRVKETQYF
CDR3nt: TGTGCCAGTATCCGATCCGGGGACAGGGTCAAAGAGACCCAGTACTTC

j_gene: TRBJ2-5
d_gene: TRBD1
abundance: once
v_gene: TRBV7-3
CDR3aa: CASSSGTGLGKTQYF
CDR3nt: TGTGCCAGCAGCTCAGGGACAGGACTGGGAAAGACCCAGTACTTC

j_gene: TRBJ2-3
d_gene: -
abundance: few
v_gene: TRBV5-4
CDR3aa: CASSLGGRRAGDTQYF
CDR3nt: TGTGCCAGCAGCTTGGGGGGCCGAAGGGCGGGAGATACGCAGTATTTT

j_gene: TRBJ2-3
d_gene: -
abundance: -
v_gene: TRBV4-1
CDR3aa: CASSSGTLRLTDTQYF
CDR3nt: TGCGCCAGCAGCTCAGGGACCCTCCGGCTCACAGATACGCAGTATTTT

j_gene: TRBJ2-1
d_gene: -
abundance: -
v_gene: TRBV9
CDR3aa: CASSVDPGYNEQFF
CDR3nt: TGTGCCAGCAGCGTAGATCCAGGATACAATGAGCAGTTCTTC